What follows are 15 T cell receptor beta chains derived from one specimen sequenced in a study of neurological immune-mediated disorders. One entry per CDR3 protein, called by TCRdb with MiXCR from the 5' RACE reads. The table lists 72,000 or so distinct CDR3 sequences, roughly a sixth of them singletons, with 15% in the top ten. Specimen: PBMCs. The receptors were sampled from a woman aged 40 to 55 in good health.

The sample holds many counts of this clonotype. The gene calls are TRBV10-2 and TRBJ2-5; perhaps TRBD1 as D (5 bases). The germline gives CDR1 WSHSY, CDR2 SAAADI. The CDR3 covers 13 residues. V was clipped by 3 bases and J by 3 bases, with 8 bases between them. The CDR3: CASSESREETQYF. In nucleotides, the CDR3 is TGCGCCAGCAGTGAATCCAGGGAAGAGACCCAGTACTTC.

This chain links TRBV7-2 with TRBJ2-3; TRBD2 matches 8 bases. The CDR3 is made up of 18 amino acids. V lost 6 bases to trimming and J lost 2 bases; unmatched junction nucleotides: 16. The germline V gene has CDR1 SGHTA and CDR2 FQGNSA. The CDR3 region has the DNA TGTGCCAGCAGTGCTAGAGATTCCCGGCGGGGGGACACAGATACGCAGTATTTT. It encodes CASSARDSRRGDTDTQYF. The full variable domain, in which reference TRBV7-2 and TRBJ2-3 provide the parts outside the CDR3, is GAGVSQSPSNKVTEKGKDVELRCDPISGHTALYWYRQSLGQGLEFLIYFQGNSAPDKSGLPSDRFSAERTGGSVSTLTIQRTQQEDSAVYLCASSARDSRRGDTDTQYFGPGTRLTVL.

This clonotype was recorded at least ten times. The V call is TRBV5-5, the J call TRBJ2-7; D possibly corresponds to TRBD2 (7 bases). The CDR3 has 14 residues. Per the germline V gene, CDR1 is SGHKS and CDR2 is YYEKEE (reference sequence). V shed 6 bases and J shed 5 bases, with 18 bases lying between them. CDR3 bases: TGTGCCAGCACACCCATGGGGGGGCGGCACGAGCAGTACTTC. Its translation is CASTPMGGRHEQYF.

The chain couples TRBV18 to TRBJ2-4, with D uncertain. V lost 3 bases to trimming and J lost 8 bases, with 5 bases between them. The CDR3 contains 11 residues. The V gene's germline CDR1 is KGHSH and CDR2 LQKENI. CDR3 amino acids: CASSPGDIQYF. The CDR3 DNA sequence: TGTGCCAGCTCACCCGGTGACATTCAGTACTTC.

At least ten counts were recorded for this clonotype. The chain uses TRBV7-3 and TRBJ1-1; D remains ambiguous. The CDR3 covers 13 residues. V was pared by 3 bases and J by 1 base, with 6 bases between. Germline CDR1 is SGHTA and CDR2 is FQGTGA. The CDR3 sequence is CASSFTENTEAFF. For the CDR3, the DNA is TGTGCCAGCAGCTTCACAGAGAACACTGAAGCTTTCTTT.

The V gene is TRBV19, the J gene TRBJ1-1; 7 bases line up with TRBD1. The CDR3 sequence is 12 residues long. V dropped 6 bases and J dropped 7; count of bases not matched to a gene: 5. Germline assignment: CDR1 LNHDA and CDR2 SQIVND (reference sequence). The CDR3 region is CASSRTGVEAFF. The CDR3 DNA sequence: TGTGCCAGTAGCCGGACAGGCGTTGAAGCTTTCTTT. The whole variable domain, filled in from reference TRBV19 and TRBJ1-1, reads DGGITQSPKYLFRKEGQNVTLSCEQNLNHDAMYWYRQDPGQGLRLIYYSQIVNDFQKGDIAEGYSVSREKKESFPLTVTSAQKNPTAFYLCASSRTGVEAFFGQGTRLTVV.

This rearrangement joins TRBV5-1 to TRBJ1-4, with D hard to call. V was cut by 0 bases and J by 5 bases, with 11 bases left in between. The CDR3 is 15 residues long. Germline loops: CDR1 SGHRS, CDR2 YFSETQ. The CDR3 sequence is CASSLEQLPNEKLFF. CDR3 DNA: TGCGCCAGCAGCTTGGAGCAGCTCCCCAATGAAAAACTGTTTTTT.

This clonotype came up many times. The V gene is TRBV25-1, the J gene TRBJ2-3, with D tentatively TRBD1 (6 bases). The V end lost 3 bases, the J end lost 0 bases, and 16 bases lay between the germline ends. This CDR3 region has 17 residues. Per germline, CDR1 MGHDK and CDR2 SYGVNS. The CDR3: CASSDPTDRTSTDTQYF. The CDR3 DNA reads TGTGCCAGCAGTGACCCCACTGACAGGACCAGCACAGATACGCAGTATTTT.

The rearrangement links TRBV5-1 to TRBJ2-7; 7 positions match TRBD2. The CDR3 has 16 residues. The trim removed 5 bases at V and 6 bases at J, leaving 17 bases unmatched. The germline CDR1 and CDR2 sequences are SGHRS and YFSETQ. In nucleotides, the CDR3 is TGCGCCAGCAGTCCCGGGCCCGGTGGCGGGAGTGGCGAGCAGTACTTC. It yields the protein CASSPGPGGGSGEQYF.

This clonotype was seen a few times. DNA of the CDR3: TGTGCCAGCAACCCGGCGGGGGCCGACTTAAAAAACACTGAAGCTTTCTTT. Residues: CASNPAGADLKNTEAFF. The V call is TRBV6-1, the J call TRBJ1-1, with a tentative D call TRBD1 (6 bases). Germline assignment: CDR1 MNHNS and CDR2 SASEGT. Trimming took off 7 bases at V and 2 bases at J, with 23 bases between the two ends. This CDR3 has 17 residues.

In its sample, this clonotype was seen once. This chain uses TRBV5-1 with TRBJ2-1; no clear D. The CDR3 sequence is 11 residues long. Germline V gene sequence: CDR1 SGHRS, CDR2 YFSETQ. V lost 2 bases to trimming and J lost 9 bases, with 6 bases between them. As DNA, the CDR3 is TGCGCCAGCAGCTTTTTCGGTGAGCAGTTCTTC. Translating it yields CASSFFGEQFF.

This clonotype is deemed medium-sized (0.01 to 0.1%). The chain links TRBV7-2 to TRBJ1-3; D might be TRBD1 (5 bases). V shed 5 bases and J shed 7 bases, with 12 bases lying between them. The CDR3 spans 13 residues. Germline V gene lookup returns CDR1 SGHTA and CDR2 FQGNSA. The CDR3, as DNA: TGTGCCAGCAGCCTCCAGGGCGGCAACACCATATATTTT. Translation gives CASSLQGGNTIYF. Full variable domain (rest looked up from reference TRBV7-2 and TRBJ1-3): GAGVSQSPSNKVTEKGKDVELRCDPISGHTALYWYRQSLGQGLEFLIYFQGNSAPDKSGLPSDRFSAERTGGSVSTLTIQRTQQEDSAVYLCASSLQGGNTIYFGEGSWLTVV.

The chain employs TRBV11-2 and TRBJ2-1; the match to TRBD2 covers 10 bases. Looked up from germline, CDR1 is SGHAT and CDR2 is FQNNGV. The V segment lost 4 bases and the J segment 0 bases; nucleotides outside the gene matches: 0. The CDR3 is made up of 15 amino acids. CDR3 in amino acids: CASSSSGSSYNEQFF. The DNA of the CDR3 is TGTGCCAGCAGCTCTAGCGGGAGCTCCTACAATGAGCAGTTCTTC.

DNA for the CDR3: TGTGCCAGCAGTTACTCGAGGGGTTACGACACTGAAGCTTTCTTT. The encoded protein is CASSYSRGYDTEAFF. The chain employs TRBV6-5 and TRBJ1-1; D possibly corresponds to TRBD1 (5 bases). There are 15 residues in the CDR3. Trimming pared 0 bases from V and 3 bases from J, leaving 11 bases between. Germline-derived CDR1 and CDR2 are MNHEY and SVGAGI.

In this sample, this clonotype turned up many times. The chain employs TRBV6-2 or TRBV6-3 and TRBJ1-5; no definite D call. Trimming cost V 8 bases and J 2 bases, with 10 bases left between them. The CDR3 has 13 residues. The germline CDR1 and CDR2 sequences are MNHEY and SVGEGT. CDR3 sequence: CASVGGGNQPQHF. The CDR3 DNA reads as TGTGCCAGCGTCGGTGGAGGCAATCAGCCCCAGCATTTT.